The rows below give T cell receptor beta chains drawn from one sample of a study of control samples from healthy donors and cancer patients. Here immunoSEQ multiplex PCR was the method, and the copy in TCRdb shows in-frame clones only, minus some. This sample yields about 120,000 clones, of which around 92% are seen a single time; under 40% belongs to the top ten. Input material: blood. These receptor sequences come from a man aged 50 to 59 in good health. CDR3s include the opening cysteine and the closing phenylalanine or tryptophan. Fields, in order: V gene, clone size, J gene, CDR3 length, D gene, CDR3 DNA, CDR3 protein. A D gene is named only where the DNA matches it firmly. The size entry is marked missing in some rows and otherwise reads once, few, many or a size class.

TRBV2	.	TRBJ1-5	13	TRBD1	TGTGCCAGCAACGGACAGGGGTATCAGCCCCAGCATTTT	CASNGQGYQPQHF
TRBV5-1	.	TRBJ2-1	13	.	TGCGCCAGCAGCTTCGGGGGTGGGAATGAGCAGTTCTTC	CASSFGGGNEQFF
TRBV2	few	TRBJ1-5	15	TRBD1	TGTGCCAGCAGGCCTACCGGGACAGGGTGGCAGCCCCAGCATTTT	CASRPTGTGWQPQHF
TRBV4-1	once	TRBJ1-1	13	.	TGCGCCAGCAGCCAAGATAAGGCAGAGGGAGCTTTCTTT	CASSQDKAEGAFF
TRBV3-1/TRBV3-2	.	TRBJ1-1	15	TRBD1	TGTGCCAGCAGCTCCCCCGCGACAGGGGGCTTTGGGGCTTTCTTT	CASSSPATGGFGAFF
TRBV6-5	.	TRBJ2-5	15	.	TGTGCCAGCAGTTACTCGAGGGCAGCTCAAGAGACCCAGTACTTC	CASSYSRAAQETQYF
TRBV5-6	few	TRBJ2-5	14	TRBD1	TGTGCCAGCAGCCGAGACAGGGGAGGAGAGACCCAGTACTTC	CASSRDRGGETQYF
TRBV9	.	TRBJ1-3	15	.	TGTGCCAGCAGCGTACTAGACAATTCTGGAAACACCATATATTTT	CASSVLDNSGNTIYF
TRBV3-1/TRBV3-2	few	TRBJ1-1	15	.	TGTGCCAGCAGCCAAGGTGGCAGGGGAAGCACTGAAGCTTTCTTT	CASSQGGRGSTEAFF
TRBV7-6	.	TRBJ1-6	12	.	TGTGCCAGCAGCTCAGGACAGTCACCCCTCCACTTT	CASSSGQSPLHF